The rows below give T cell receptor beta chains drawn from one sample of a study of CD8+ T cells in alopecia areata. Profiling relied on immunoSEQ multiplex PCR, and the TCRdb table lists in-frame clones only, not all of them. Of some 200,000 clones in the sample, around 50% were seen once. This material consisted of CD8+ T cells sorted from blood, taken at week 24, from a patient treated with tofacitinib. Receptors were obtained from a human donor with alopecia areata. CDR3s include the opening cysteine and the closing phenylalanine or tryptophan. The order of the fields is J gene, V gene, clone size, D gene, CDR3 protein, CDR3 DNA. The D gene is left open where the match is weak. A row's size may be missing; if present it is once, few, many or a size class.

TRBJ2-7	TRBV19	NA	NA	CASSFSRDEQYF	TGTGCCAGTAGTTTCTCTAGGGACGAGCAGTACTTC
TRBJ2-4	TRBV6-5	NA	TRBD2	CASSYRLAGWKNIQYF	TGTGCCAGCAGTTACCGGCTAGCGGGTTGGAAAAACATTCAGTACTTC
TRBJ1-5	TRBV25-1	NA	NA	CASSGQDASNQPQHF	TGTGCCAGCAGTGGACAGGACGCTAGCAATCAGCCCCAGCATTTT
TRBJ1-2	TRBV2	NA	TRBD1	CATETGAKGYTF	TGTGCCACAGAGACAGGGGCAAAGGGCTACACCTTC
TRBJ2-2	TRBV13	NA	NA	CASSLGTGGELFF	TGTGCCAGCAGCTTAGGAACAGGAGGGGAGCTGTTTTTT
TRBJ2-7	TRBV29-1	NA	TRBD1	CSGTGTGAEQYF	TGCAGCGGCACCGGGACAGGGGCCGAGCAGTACTTC
TRBJ2-5	TRBV30	NA	TRBD2	CAQSSGGAWETQYF	TGTGCCCAGAGTAGCGGGGGGGCATGGGAGACCCAGTACTTC
TRBJ2-3	TRBV27	NA	NA	CASSLGGFLTQYF	TGTGCCAGCAGTCTCGGTGGGTTTTTAACGCAGTATTTT
TRBJ2-5	TRBV30	NA	NA	CAWSDTRIQYF	TGTGCCTGGAGTGACACAAGGATCCAGTACTTC
TRBJ2-2	TRBV4-1	NA	TRBD2	CASSQRNLAGENTGELFF	TGCGCCAGCAGCCAAAGGAATCTAGCGGGGGAGAACACCGGGGAGCTGTTTTTT
TRBJ1-1	TRBV7-3	NA	NA	CASSLGSGGAEAFF	TGTGCCAGCAGCTTAGGGTCGGGTGGGGCTGAAGCTTTCTTT
TRBJ1-2	TRBV30	NA	TRBD1	CATPDRAVLGYTF	TGTGCCACTCCGGACAGGGCGGTTCTTGGCTACACCTTC
TRBJ2-1	TRBV2	few	NA	CASIANEQFF	TGTGCCAGCATTGCGAATGAGCAGTTCTTC
TRBJ2-3	TRBV14	NA	NA	CASSQDLGSLDTQYF	TGTGCCAGCAGCCAAGATCTGGGCAGTCTAGATACGCAGTATTTT
TRBJ2-3	TRBV7-8	NA	NA	CASSQQSTDTQYF	TGTGCCAGCAGCCAACAAAGCACAGATACGCAGTATTTT
TRBJ2-1	TRBV29-1	NA	NA	CSVDTGGGNEQFF	TGCAGCGTTGATACGGGGGGCGGGAATGAGCAGTTCTTC
TRBJ1-1	TRBV20-1	NA	NA	CSAGAEAFF	TGCAGTGCCGGGGCTGAAGCTTTCTTT
TRBJ1-3	TRBV29-1	NA	NA	CSGTLGSGNTIYF	TGCAGCGGAACCTTGGGCTCTGGAAACACCATATATTTT
TRBJ1-1	TRBV25-1	NA	NA	CASSSGGAEAFF	TGTGCCAGCAGTTCCGGGGGCGCTGAAGCTTTCTTT
TRBJ1-4	TRBV19	few	TRBD1	CASQTGVATNEKLFF	TGTGCCAGTCAAACAGGGGTTGCAACTAATGAAAAACTGTTTTTT
TRBJ1-1	TRBV6-5	NA	NA	CASSPIQGVLDEAFF	TGTGCCAGCAGTCCAATACAGGGAGTTTTAGATGAAGCTTTCTTT
TRBJ2-7	TRBV29-1	NA	NA	CSVEMGDSTYEQYF	TGCAGCGTTGAAATGGGAGACAGTACCTACGAGCAGTACTTC
TRBJ2-3	TRBV9	NA	TRBD2	CASSRRLAGKDTQYF	TGTGCCAGCAGCAGGCGACTAGCGGGGAAAGATACGCAGTATTTT
TRBJ2-1	TRBV7-9	NA	NA	CASSRERTRDEQFF	TGTGCCAGCAGCCGTGAGCGGACCAGGGATGAGCAGTTCTTC
TRBJ2-3	TRBV29-1	NA	TRBD2	CSASRTSGEADTQYF	TGCAGCGCTTCGAGGACTAGCGGGGAGGCAGATACGCAGTATTTT
TRBJ2-6	TRBV10-3	NA	NA	CAISDLGGTGANVLTF	TGTGCCATCAGTGATTTAGGAGGGACAGGGGCCAACGTCCTGACTTTC
TRBJ2-6	TRBV10-3	NA	NA	CAISETRPSGANVLTF	TGTGCCATCAGTGAGACAAGACCGTCGGGGGCCAACGTCCTGACTTTC
TRBJ1-2	TRBV27	once	TRBD1	CASSGQARAGYGYTF	TGTGCCAGCAGTGGACAGGCCAGGGCGGGCTATGGCTACACCTTC
TRBJ1-2	TRBV6-6	few	NA	CASSPGARGYGYTF	TGTGCCAGCAGTCCCGGCGCTCGCGGCTATGGCTACACCTTC
TRBJ1-1	TRBV7-9	NA	NA	CASSRPGHQNTEAFF	TGTGCCAGCAGCCGTCCGGGACATCAGAACACTGAAGCTTTCTTT
TRBJ2-3	TRBV29-1	NA	TRBD1	CSVEVPPQTGGHTDTQYF	TGCAGCGTTGAAGTCCCCCCCCAGACAGGGGGTCACACAGATACGCAGTATTTT
TRBJ1-2	TRBV4-1	NA	NA	CASTISEQSNYGYTF	TGCGCCAGCACGATCTCGGAACAGTCTAACTATGGCTACACCTTC
TRBJ2-1	TRBV30	once	TRBD1	CAWSATGAKTEQFF	TGTGCCTGGAGTGCGACAGGGGCTAAAACTGAGCAGTTCTTC
TRBJ1-1	TRBV30	NA	NA	CAWRRDTEAFF	TGTGCCTGGAGACGGGACACTGAAGCTTTCTTT
TRBJ1-1	TRBV29-1	NA	NA	CSVDGQDPTEAFF	TGCAGCGTTGATGGGCAGGACCCCACTGAAGCTTTCTTT
TRBJ1-1	TRBV5-1	NA	NA	CASSPSRATWTEAFF	TGCGCCAGCAGCCCCTCTAGGGCCACGTGGACTGAAGCTTTCTTT
TRBJ2-7	TRBV7-8	NA	NA	CASSLSRYEQYF	TGTGCCAGCAGCTTATCCCGCTACGAGCAGTACTTC
TRBJ2-7	TRBV5-6	NA	NA	CASSPGYGPYEQYF	TGTGCCAGCAGCCCGGGGTATGGCCCCTACGAGCAGTACTTC
TRBJ1-6	TRBV30	few	NA	CAWKPLRGTLHF	TGTGCCTGGAAACCGCTCCGGGGAACCCTCCACTTT
TRBJ2-5	TRBV15	NA	TRBD2	CATSRSLERGQETQYF	TGTGCCACCAGCAGATCCCTTGAGCGGGGACAAGAGACCCAGTACTTC
TRBJ1-1	TRBV5-6	few	NA	CASSLGGGTEAFF	TGTGCCAGCAGCCTCGGCGGAGGGACTGAAGCTTTCTTT
TRBJ2-7	TRBV12-5	NA	NA	CASIGTTYEQYF	TGTGCTAGTATTGGGACCACCTACGAGCAGTACTTC
TRBJ1-2	TRBV29-1	NA	NA	CSVEAGRYYGYTF	TGCAGCGTTGAGGCTGGCCGGTACTATGGCTACACCTTC
TRBJ2-3	TRBV19	few	NA	CASRGSGVVLETDTQYF	TGTGCCAGTAGGGGGTCAGGGGTTGTTCTCGAGACAGATACGCAGTATTTT
TRBJ2-3	TRBV30	NA	TRBD2	CAWSGEAGRLTDTQYF	TGTGCCTGGAGTGGGGAAGCGGGGAGACTCACAGATACGCAGTATTTT
TRBJ2-5	TRBV4-1	NA	NA	CASSRFWTEKQETQYF	TGCGCCAGCAGCCGCTTTTGGACGGAAAAACAAGAGACCCAGTACTTC
TRBJ1-4	TRBV5-6	NA	NA	CASSLRRRGNEKLFF	TGTGCCAGCAGCTTGAGGCGGCGGGGTAATGAAAAACTGTTTTTT
TRBJ2-4	TRBV13	NA	NA	CASSNSIEGTKNIQYF	TGTGCCAGCAGCAACTCTATCGAGGGAACCAAAAACATTCAGTACTTC
TRBJ2-6	TRBV30	NA	NA	CARQVSGANVLTF	TGTGCCCGTCAGGTCTCTGGGGCCAACGTCCTGACTTTC
TRBJ1-1	TRBV29-1	NA	NA	CSVTRTVDTEAFF	TGCAGCGTCACGAGGACAGTCGACACTGAAGCTTTCTTT
TRBJ2-7	TRBV7-2	NA	NA	CASSPASGYEQYF	TGTGCCAGCAGCCCGGCCAGCGGGTACGAGCAGTACTTC
TRBJ2-3	TRBV7-9	NA	NA	CASSSPRVGLEDTQYF	TGTGCCAGCAGCTCTCCCCGAGTGGGACTCGAGGATACGCAGTATTTT
TRBJ2-3	TRBV2	NA	TRBD2	CASSGTSVGGDTQYF	TGTGCCAGCAGCGGGACTAGCGTCGGCGGGGATACGCAGTATTTT